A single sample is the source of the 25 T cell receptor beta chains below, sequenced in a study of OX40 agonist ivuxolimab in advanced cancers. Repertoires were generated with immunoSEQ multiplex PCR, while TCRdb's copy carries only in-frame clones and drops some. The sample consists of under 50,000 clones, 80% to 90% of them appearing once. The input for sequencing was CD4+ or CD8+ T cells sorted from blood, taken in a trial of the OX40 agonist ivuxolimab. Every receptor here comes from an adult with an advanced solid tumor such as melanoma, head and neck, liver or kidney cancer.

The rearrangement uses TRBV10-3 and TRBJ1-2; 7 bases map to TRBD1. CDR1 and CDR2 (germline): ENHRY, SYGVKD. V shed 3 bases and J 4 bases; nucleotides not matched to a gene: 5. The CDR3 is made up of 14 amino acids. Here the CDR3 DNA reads TGTGCCATCAGTGACTCCGGGACAGCCTATGGCTACACCTTC. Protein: CAISDSGTAYGYTF.

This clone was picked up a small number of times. The DNA of the CDR3 is TGCGCCAGCAGCCCCGGGCGGCAACAAGAGACCCAGTACTTC. Its protein product is CASSPGRQQETQYF. This rearrangement joins TRBV5-1 to TRBJ2-5; no reliable D call. Trimming cost V 4 bases and J 2 bases, with 12 bases left between them. Germline CDR1 is SGHRS and CDR2 is YFSETQ. The CDR3 totals 14 residues.

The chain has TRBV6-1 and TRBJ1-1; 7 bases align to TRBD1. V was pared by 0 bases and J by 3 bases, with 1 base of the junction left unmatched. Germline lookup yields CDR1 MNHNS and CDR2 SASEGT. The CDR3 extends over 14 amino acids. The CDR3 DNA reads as TGTGCCAGCAGTGAAGCGCAGGGGGACACTGAAGCTTTCTTT. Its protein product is CASSEAQGDTEAFF.

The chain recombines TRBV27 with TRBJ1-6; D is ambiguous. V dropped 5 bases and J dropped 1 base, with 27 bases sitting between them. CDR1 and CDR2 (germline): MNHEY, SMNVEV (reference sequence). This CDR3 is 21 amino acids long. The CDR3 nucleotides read TGTGCCAGCAGTCCGATCACCCGGGGAGTGGGAAGAAGGTCCTATAATTCACCCCTCCACTTT. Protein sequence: CASSPITRGVGRRSYNSPLHF.

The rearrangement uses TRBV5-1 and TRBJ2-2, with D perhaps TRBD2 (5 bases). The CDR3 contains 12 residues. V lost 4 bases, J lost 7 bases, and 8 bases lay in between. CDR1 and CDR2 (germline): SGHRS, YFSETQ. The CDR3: CASSRDFGELFF. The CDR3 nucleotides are TGCGCCAGCAGCCGGGATTTCGGGGAGCTGTTTTTT.

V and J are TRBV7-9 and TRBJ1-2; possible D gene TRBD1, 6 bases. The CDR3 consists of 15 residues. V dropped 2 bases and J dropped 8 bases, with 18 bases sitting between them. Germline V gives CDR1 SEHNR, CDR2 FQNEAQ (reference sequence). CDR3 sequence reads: CASSLNRGSRGGYTF. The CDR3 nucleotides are TGTGCCAGCAGCTTAAATAGAGGGTCCAGGGGAGGCTACACCTTC.

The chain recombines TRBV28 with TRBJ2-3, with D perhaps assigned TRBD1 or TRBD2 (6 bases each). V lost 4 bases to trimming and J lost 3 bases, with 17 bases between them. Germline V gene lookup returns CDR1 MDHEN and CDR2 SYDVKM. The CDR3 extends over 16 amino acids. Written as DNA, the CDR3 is TGTGCCAGCAGTTCCGACTCTAGGGGGAGGACAGATACGCAGTATTTT. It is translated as CASSSDSRGRTDTQYF.

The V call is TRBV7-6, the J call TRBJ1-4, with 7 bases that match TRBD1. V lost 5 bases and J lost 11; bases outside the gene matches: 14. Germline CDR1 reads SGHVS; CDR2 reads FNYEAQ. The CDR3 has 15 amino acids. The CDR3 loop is CASSPQGINMGKLFF. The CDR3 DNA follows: TGTGCCAGCAGCCCACAGGGGATTAATATGGGGAAACTGTTTTTT.

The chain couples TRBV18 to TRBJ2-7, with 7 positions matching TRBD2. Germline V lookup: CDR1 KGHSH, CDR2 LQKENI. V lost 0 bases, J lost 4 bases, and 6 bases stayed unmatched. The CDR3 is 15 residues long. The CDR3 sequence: CASSPPGREGYEQYF. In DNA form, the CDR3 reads TGTGCCAGCTCACCACCGGGCAGGGAGGGGTACGAGCAGTACTTC.

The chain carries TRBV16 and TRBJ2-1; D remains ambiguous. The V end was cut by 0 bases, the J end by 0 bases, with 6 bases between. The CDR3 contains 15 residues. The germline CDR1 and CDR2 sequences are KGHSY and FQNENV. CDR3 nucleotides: TGTGCCAGCAGCCAATCGCAGGTCTCCTACAATGAGCAGTTCTTC. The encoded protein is CASSQSQVSYNEQFF.

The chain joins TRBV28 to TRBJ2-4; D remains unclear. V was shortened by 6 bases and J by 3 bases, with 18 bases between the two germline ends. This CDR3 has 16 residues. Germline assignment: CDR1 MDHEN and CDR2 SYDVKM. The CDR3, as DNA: TGTGCCAGCAGCCCTGACGCCGTCGTAGGCAAAAACATTCAGTACTTC. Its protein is CASSPDAVVGKNIQYF.

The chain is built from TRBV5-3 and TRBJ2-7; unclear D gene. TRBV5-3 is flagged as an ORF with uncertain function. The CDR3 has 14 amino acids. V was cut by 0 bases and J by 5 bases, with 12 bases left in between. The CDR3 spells CARSLVPLNHEQYF. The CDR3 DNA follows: TGTGCCAGAAGCTTGGTCCCCCTTAACCACGAGCAGTACTTC.

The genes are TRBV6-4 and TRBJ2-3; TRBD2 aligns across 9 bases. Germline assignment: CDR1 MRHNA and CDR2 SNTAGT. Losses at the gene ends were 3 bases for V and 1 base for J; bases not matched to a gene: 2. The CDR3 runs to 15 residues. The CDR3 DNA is TGTGCCAGCAGTGAGACTAGCGGAGGCACAGATACGCAGTATTTT. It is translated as CASSETSGGTDTQYF.

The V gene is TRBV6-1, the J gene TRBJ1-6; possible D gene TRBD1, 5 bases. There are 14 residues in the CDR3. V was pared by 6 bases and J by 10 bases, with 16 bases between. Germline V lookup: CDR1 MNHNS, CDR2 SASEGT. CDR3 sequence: CASRARDGHSPLHF. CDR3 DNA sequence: TGTGCCAGCAGGGCCCGGGACGGCCACTCACCCCTCCACTTT.

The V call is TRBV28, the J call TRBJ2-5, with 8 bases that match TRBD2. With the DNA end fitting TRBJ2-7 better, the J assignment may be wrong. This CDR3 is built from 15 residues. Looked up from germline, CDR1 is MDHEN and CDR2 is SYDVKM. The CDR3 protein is CASSLWGLESYEQYF. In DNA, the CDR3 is TGTGCCAGCAGTTTATGGGGACTAGAATCCTACGAGCAGTACTTC.

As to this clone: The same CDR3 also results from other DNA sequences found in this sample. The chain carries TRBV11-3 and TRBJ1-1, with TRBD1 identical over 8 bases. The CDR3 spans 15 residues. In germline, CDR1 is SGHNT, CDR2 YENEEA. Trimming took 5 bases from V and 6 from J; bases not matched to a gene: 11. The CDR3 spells CASSLIGQGAPEAFF. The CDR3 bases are TGTGCCAGCAGCCTCATAGGACAGGGCGCCCCTGAAGCTTTCTTT.

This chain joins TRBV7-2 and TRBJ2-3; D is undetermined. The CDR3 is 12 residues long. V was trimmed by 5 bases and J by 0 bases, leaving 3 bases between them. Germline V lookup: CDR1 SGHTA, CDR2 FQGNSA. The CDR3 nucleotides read TGTGCCAGCAGCCCGAGCACAGATACGCAGTATTTT. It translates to CASSPSTDTQYF.

CDR3 sequence reads: CASSPQGRAYNQPQHF. CDR3 coding DNA: TGTGCCAGCAGCCCTCAGGGCCGGGCCTACAATCAGCCCCAGCATTTT. The chain recombines TRBV28 with TRBJ1-5; possibly TRBD1 for D (5 bases). V lost 6 bases and J 3 bases, leaving 18 bases between the germline ends. The germline gives CDR1 MDHEN, CDR2 SYDVKM. The CDR3 is 16 amino acids.

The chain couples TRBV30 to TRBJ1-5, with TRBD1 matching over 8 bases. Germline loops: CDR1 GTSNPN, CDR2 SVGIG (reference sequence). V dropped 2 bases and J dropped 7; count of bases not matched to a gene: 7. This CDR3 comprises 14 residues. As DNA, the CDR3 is TGTGCCTGGAGTTCCAACAGGGGGAGACAGCCCCAGCATTTT. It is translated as CAWSSNRGRQPQHF.

The CDR3 spells CASSEVRDRFMNTEAFF. CDR3 in DNA: TGTGCCAGCAGCGAAGTCCGGGACAGATTCATGAACACTGAAGCTTTCTTT. The J gene is TRBJ1-1, the V gene TRBV5-4, with 7 bases fitting TRBD1. CDR1 is SGHNT and CDR2 is YYREEE in the germline V gene (reference sequence). J was trimmed by 0 bases and V by 4 bases; bases with no gene match: 12. The CDR3 spans 17 residues.

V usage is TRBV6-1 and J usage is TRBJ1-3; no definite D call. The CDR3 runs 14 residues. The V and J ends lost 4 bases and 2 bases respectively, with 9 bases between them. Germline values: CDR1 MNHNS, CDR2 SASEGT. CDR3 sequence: CASSVGETGNTIYF. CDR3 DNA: TGTGCCAGCAGTGTTGGGGAAACTGGAAACACCATATATTTT.

CDR3 sequence (DNA): TGCGCCAGCAGCTTGGTACCGGTAGCGGGGTCCTACAATGAGCAGTTCTTC. It translates to CASSLVPVAGSYNEQFF. The chain carries TRBV5-1 and TRBJ2-1, with 8 bases lining up with TRBD2. V was pared by 0 bases and J by 1 base, with 6 bases of the junction left unmatched. Germline V gives CDR1 SGHRS, CDR2 YFSETQ. This CDR3 region has 17 residues.

This chain's CDR3 is CASTWFNEQFF. DNA for the CDR3: TGTGCCAGCACCTGGTTTAATGAGCAGTTCTTC. The chain is built from TRBV5-5 and TRBJ2-1; D not certain. The CDR3 sequence is 11 residues long. The ends were cut back, 6 bases at V and 7 bases at J, with 8 bases in the middle. Germline V gene sequence: CDR1 SGHKS, CDR2 YYEKEE (reference sequence).

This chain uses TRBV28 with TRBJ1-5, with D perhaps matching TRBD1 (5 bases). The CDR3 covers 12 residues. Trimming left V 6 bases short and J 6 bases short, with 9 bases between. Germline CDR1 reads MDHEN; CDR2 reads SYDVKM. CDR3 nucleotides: TGTGCCAGCAGGAGGGGTGTTCAGCCCCAGCATTTT. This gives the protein CASRRGVQPQHF.

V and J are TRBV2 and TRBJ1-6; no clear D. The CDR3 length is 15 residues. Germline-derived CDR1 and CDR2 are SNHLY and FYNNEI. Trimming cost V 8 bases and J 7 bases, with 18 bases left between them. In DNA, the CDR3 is TGTGCCAGCCGCCAGAGGGAAGCGTGGAATTCACCCCTCCACTTT. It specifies CASRQREAWNSPLHF. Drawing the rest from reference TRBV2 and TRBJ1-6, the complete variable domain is EPEVTQTPSHQVTQMGQEVILRCVPISNHLYFYWYRQILGQKVEFLVSFYNNEISEKSEIFDDQFSVERPDGSNFTLKIRSTKLEDSAMYFCASRQREAWNSPLHFGNGTRLTVT.